The 17 T cell receptor beta chains presented below share a single source sample, sequenced in a study of cytomegalovirus exposure and HLA in healthy donors. PCR involved 60 Vbeta and 13 Jbeta primers. Profiled with immunoSEQ multiplex PCR; TCRdb holds only in-frame clones, not every one. There are 180,000 or so clones in the sample; 9.5% occur only once, and 1% to 1.5% lies in the top ten. Sequenced material: PBMCs. The receptors shown here come from a woman between 25 and 40 years old in good health and CMV-seropositive.

The chain recombines TRBV10-3 with TRBJ2-5; 8 bases match TRBD2. Germline CDR1 is ENHRY and CDR2 is SYGVKD. The CDR3 is 14 residues long. J was trimmed by 3 bases and V by 5 bases; bases with no gene match: 5. This CDR3 is CAISPAGAKETQYF. The CDR3 region has the DNA TGTGCCATCAGTCCAGCGGGAGCGAAAGAGACCCAGTACTTC.

A few counts support this clone. This chain joins TRBV5-4 and TRBJ2-1, with a tentative D call TRBD1 (6 bases). Germline lookup yields CDR1 SGHNT and CDR2 YYREEE (reference sequence). Trimming stripped 0 bases from V and 4 bases from J, with 14 bases between. The CDR3 covers 16 residues. The CDR3 nucleotides read TGTGCCAGCAGCTTGGGGGCTAGCCAGGGGTACAATGAGCAGTTCTTC. This sequence encodes CASSLGASQGYNEQFF.

In this sample, this clone turned up a few times. The rearrangement links TRBV27 to TRBJ2-1; TRBD1 aligns across 9 bases. Germline CDR1 MNHEY, CDR2 SMNVEV (reference sequence). V dropped 4 bases and J dropped 9; count of bases not matched to a gene: 4. This CDR3 region has 13 residues. The CDR3 nucleotides read TGTGCCAGCAGTTCCGACAGGGGGGCTGAGCAGTTCTTC. Translation gives CASSSDRGAEQFF.

This rearrangement joins TRBV19 to TRBJ2-2; TRBD2 might be the D (6 bases). Trimming left V 7 bases short and J 4 bases short, with 19 bases between. The CDR3 is 16 residues long. Germline V gene data show CDR1 as LNHDA and CDR2 as SQIVND (reference sequence). CDR3 nucleotides: TGTGCCAGTACCATCGGCGGGGTAGCTGGCACCGGGGAGCTGTTTTTT. Amino acids: CASTIGGVAGTGELFF.

The chain uses TRBV5-8 and TRBJ2-7, with 10 nucleotides matching TRBD1. This CDR3 spans 14 amino acids. Trimming took 4 bases from V and 4 from J; bases not matched to a gene: 5. Germline CDR1 is SGHTS and CDR2 is YDEGEE. In DNA, the CDR3 is TGTGCCAGCAGCCCGGGGGGACAGGGGTACGAGCAGTACTTC. It translates to CASSPGGQGYEQYF.

V is TRBV2 and J is TRBJ1-1; D is perhaps TRBD1 (5 bases). V was trimmed by 9 bases and J by 0 bases, leaving 20 bases between them. CDR3 size: 16 residues. Germline V gene sequence: CDR1 SNHLY, CDR2 FYNNEI. The DNA for the CDR3 is TGTGCCAGTCCCGGGGGGACGAACGTTATGAACACTGAAGCTTTCTTT. It codes for CASPGGTNVMNTEAFF.

The chain couples TRBV27 to TRBJ2-1; D possibly corresponds to TRBD2 (6 bases). CDR3 length: 16 amino acids. Trimming cost V 5 bases and J 5 bases, with 19 bases left between them. Per germline, CDR1 MNHEY and CDR2 SMNVEV (reference sequence). Here the CDR3 reads CASSRRGGSINNEQFF. As DNA, the CDR3 is TGTGCCAGCAGTCGCCGGGGAGGTTCAATTAACAATGAGCAGTTCTTC.

In this sample, this clone turned up a few times. A read error may produce the germline difference seen at one junction end. The gene calls are TRBV20-1 and TRBJ1-1; possible D gene TRBD1, 6 bases. The CDR3 spans 11 residues. Per the germline V gene, CDR1 is DFQATT and CDR2 is SNEGSKA (reference sequence). As DNA, the CDR3 is TGCAGTGCTAGAGATGTATGGGGGCCGCGCTTT. Its translation: CSARDVWGPRF.

The V gene is TRBV11-2, the J gene TRBJ2-1, with 11 bases fitting TRBD2. Germline lookup yields CDR1 SGHAT and CDR2 FQNNGV. The CDR3 extends over 16 amino acids. V lost 3 bases to trimming and J lost 5 bases; unmatched junction nucleotides: 6. Written as DNA, the CDR3 is TGTGCCAGCAGCTTGATAGCGGGAGGGCCCAACAATGAGCAGTTCTTC. Its translation is CASSLIAGGPNNEQFF. Combining the CDR3 with reference TRBV11-2 and TRBJ2-1 gives the whole variable domain EAGVAQSPRYKIIEKRQSVAFWCNPISGHATLYWYQQILGQGPKLLIQFQNNGVVDDSQLPKDRFSAERLKGVDSTLKIQPAKLEDSAVYLCASSLIAGGPNNEQFFGPGTRLTVL.

This clone occurred a few times. The chain links TRBV6-5 to TRBJ1-5, with 7 bases matching TRBD1. CDR1 is MNHEY and CDR2 is SVGAGI in the germline V gene. Trimming removed 6 bases from V and 0 bases from J; junction bases left unmatched: 5. The CDR3 runs 15 residues. The CDR3 here is CASSRQGYSNQPQHF. The CDR3 coding sequence is TGTGCCAGCAGCCGACAGGGCTATAGCAATCAGCCCCAGCATTTT.

This clone was seen a few times. The chain uses TRBV9 and TRBJ1-5; TRBD1 aligns across 10 bases. The CDR3 sequence is 15 residues long. Germline assignment: CDR1 SGDLS and CDR2 YYNGEE. V lost 0 bases to trimming and J lost 4 bases; unmatched junction nucleotides: 1. CDR3 sequence (DNA): TGTGCCAGCAGCGTAGGGACAGGGGGTAATCAGCCCCAGCATTTT. Protein sequence: CASSVGTGGNQPQHF. The entire variable domain, with the rest obtained from reference TRBV9 and TRBJ1-5, is as follows: DSGVTQTPKHLITATGQRVTLRCSPRSGDLSVYWYQQSLDQGLQFLIQYYNGEERAKGNILERFSAQQFPDLHSELNLSSLELGDSALYFCASSVGTGGNQPQHFGDGTRLSIL.

This chain connects TRBV20-1 to TRBJ1-4; no firm D call. With 3 bases removed from V and 12 bases from J, the gap between germline ends came to 8 bases. Germline V gene lookup returns CDR1 DFQATT and CDR2 SNEGSKA (reference sequence). This CDR3 has 10 residues. CDR3 bases: TGCAGTGCTAGTGGCCGGGAACTGTTTTTT. Amino acid sequence: CSASGRELFF.

Concerning this clone itself: Germline is not matched at one junction end, which may reflect a read error. Other DNA sequences in this specimen translate into the identical CDR3. V gene TRBV6-5 combines with J gene TRBJ1-4; TRBD1 matches at 8 bases. The germline gives CDR1 MNHEY, CDR2 SVGAGI. The CDR3 totals 15 residues. The CDR3 DNA is TGTGCCAGCAGCCGCGGACAGGGCGGTAGGGAAAAGCTGTTTTTT. It codes for CASSRGQGGREKLFF.

This clone was picked up a small number of times. The V call is TRBV6-1, the J call TRBJ1-6; 8 bases line up with TRBD1. The CDR3 consists of 14 residues. With V trimmed by 6 bases and J by 7 bases, 5 bases remained unmatched. Germline lookup yields CDR1 MNHNS and CDR2 SASEGT. CDR3 sequence reads: CASRQQGVNSPLHF. CDR3 DNA sequence: TGTGCCAGCAGACAACAGGGGGTCAATTCACCCCTCCACTTT.

This clone occurred a few times. This sequence joins TRBV18 and TRBJ1-5; TRBD1 is a possible D gene (6 bases). Germline V lookup: CDR1 KGHSH, CDR2 LQKENI. The CDR3 loop spans 14 amino acids. V was cut by 5 bases and J by 1 base, with 9 bases left in between. CDR3 nucleotide sequence: TGTGCCAGCTCATTAGGACAGAGCAATCAGCCCCAGCATTTT. It is translated as CASSLGQSNQPQHF.

This clone was counted between two and nine times. The genes are TRBV6-5 and TRBJ1-2; D possibly corresponds to TRBD1 (5 bases). Trimming removed 6 bases from V and 2 bases from J, with 13 bases in between. The V gene's germline CDR1 is MNHEY and CDR2 SVGAGI. The CDR3 totals 14 residues. CDR3 in amino acids: CASSQLGRNYGYTF. The CDR3 region has the DNA TGTGCCAGCAGCCAACTGGGGCGCAACTATGGCTACACCTTC.

J is TRBJ1-2 and V is TRBV2; D not resolved. V was clipped by 8 bases and J by 2 bases, with 6 bases between them. Looked up from germline, CDR1 is SNHLY and CDR2 is FYNNEI. The CDR3 is made up of 11 amino acids. This CDR3 reads CASGGNYGYTF. CDR3 sequence (DNA): TGTGCCAGCGGAGGAAACTATGGCTACACCTTC.